Below, 25 T cell receptor beta chains from the same sample are listed, as sequenced in a study of cytomegalovirus exposure and HLA in healthy donors. PCR amplification relied on 60 Vbeta primers (plus 13 Jbeta primers). Sequencing used immunoSEQ multiplex PCR; TCRdb keeps in-frame clones, though not all of them. Here the sample spans about 150,000 clones, about 75% being singletons. The specimen sequenced was PBMCs. The receptors stem from a man aged 18 to 30 in good health and CMV-seronegative.

This chain links TRBV11-2 with TRBJ2-2, with D possibly TRBD2 on 5 matching bases. Germline CDR1 SGHAT, CDR2 FQNNGV. Deletions cut 6 bases from V and 6 bases from J, with 11 bases between. This CDR3 is built from 13 residues. CDR3 nucleotides: TGTGCCAGCAGAAAGAGGGCCGCCGGGGAGCTGTTTTTT. As protein: CASRKRAAGELFF.

V usage is TRBV14 and J usage is TRBJ2-1; 12 positions agree with TRBD2. The V gene's germline CDR1 is SGHDN and CDR2 FVKESK. After removal of 5 bases from V and 9 bases from J, the junction contained 11 bases not matched to a gene. The CDR3 totals 16 residues. CDR3 loop: CASSDRLAGALGEQFF. The CDR3 bases are TGTGCCAGCAGCGACCGACTAGCGGGAGCATTGGGTGAGCAGTTCTTC.

In nucleotides, the CDR3 is TGTGCCACCAGGCCGACAGCCTCCTACGAGCAGTACTTC. Translated: CATRPTASYEQYF. The chain joins TRBV19 to TRBJ2-7; possible D gene TRBD1, 5 bases. CDR3 length equals 13 residues. The V gene lost 10 bases and the J gene lost 0 bases, with 13 bases spanning the gap. The germline CDR1 and CDR2 sequences are LNHDA and SQIVND (reference sequence).

The chain joins TRBV27 to TRBJ1-2; a possible D gene is TRBD1 (5 bases). Germline lookup yields CDR1 MNHEY and CDR2 SMNVEV (reference sequence). With 4 bases removed from V and 4 bases from J, the gap between germline ends came to 16 bases. The CDR3 covers 15 residues. Here the CDR3 reads CASSSQRTLSYGYTF. Here the CDR3 DNA reads TGTGCCAGCAGTTCTCAAAGGACACTGAGCTATGGCTACACCTTC.

The gene calls are TRBV29-1 and TRBJ2-1, with a weak D call TRBD2 (5 bases). Germline V lookup: CDR1 SQVTM, CDR2 ANQGSEA. The V end lost 2 bases, the J end lost 10 bases, and 21 bases lay between the germline ends. The CDR3 covers 15 residues. Here the CDR3 DNA reads TGCAGCGTTGAAATCGGACTTGCGATGATGGGAGAGCAGTTCTTC. This gives the protein CSVEIGLAMMGEQFF.

This clone showed up just a few times. The chain joins TRBV4-3 to TRBJ2-7; D uncertain. Trimming pared 1 base from V and 3 bases from J, leaving 13 bases between. The V gene's germline CDR1 is LGHNA and CDR2 YSLEER. The CDR3 contains 15 residues. CDR3 sequence (DNA): TGCGCCAGCAGCCAAGGCTGGGCAGGTAACTACGAGCAGTACTTC. Its translation: CASSQGWAGNYEQYF.

This sequence joins TRBV7-9 and TRBJ1-6, with D possibly matching TRBD1 (5 bases). Trimming took 5 bases from V and 5 from J, leaving 13 bases between them. The CDR3 is 15 amino acids. Germline loops: CDR1 SEHNR, CDR2 FQNEAQ (reference sequence). The CDR3 bases are TGTGCCAGCAGCCCACGACAGTCCAATAATTCACCCCTCCACTTT. It codes for CASSPRQSNNSPLHF.

The chain uses TRBV4-1 and TRBJ2-1, with 10 bases that match TRBD2. Germline assignment: CDR1 MGHRA and CDR2 YSYEKL. V trimming: 9 bases; J trimming: 4 bases; junction bases outside the gene matches: 3. The CDR3 loop spans 13 amino acids. This CDR3 reads CASSGRLYNEQFF. DNA for the CDR3: TGCGCCAGTAGCGGGAGGCTTTACAATGAGCAGTTCTTC.

The gene calls are TRBV19 and TRBJ1-5, with D tentatively TRBD1 (5 bases). Between the trimmed V and J ends, which lost 1 base and 1 base, there was a span of 5 bases. CDR3 size: 14 residues. In germline, CDR1 is LNHDA, CDR2 SQIVND (reference sequence). This CDR3 reads CASSIGGSNQPQHF. DNA for the CDR3: TGTGCCAGTAGTATAGGGGGCAGCAATCAGCCCCAGCATTTT.

V usage is TRBV27 and J usage is TRBJ2-3, with D possibly TRBD2 on 6 matching bases. The CDR3 has 15 amino acids. Per germline, CDR1 MNHEY and CDR2 SMNVEV (reference sequence). The V and J ends lost 0 bases and 1 base respectively, with 8 bases between them. CDR3 bases: TGTGCCAGCAGTTTATCAGTAGCGGGCACAGATACGCAGTATTTT. Its protein is CASSLSVAGTDTQYF.

About this clone itself: Other DNA sequences of this sample code for an identical CDR3. The CDR3 nucleotides read TGTGCCAGCGGGTCGGGCTACGAGCAGTACTTC. Translation gives CASGSGYEQYF. J is TRBJ2-7 and V is TRBV27, with D hard to call. The V gene lost 8 bases and the J gene lost 3 bases, with 8 bases spanning the gap. There are 11 residues in the CDR3. Germline loops: CDR1 MNHEY, CDR2 SMNVEV (reference sequence).

V gene TRBV7-7 combines with J gene TRBJ2-7; weak D call: TRBD1 (6 bases). Per the germline V gene, CDR1 is SSHAT and CDR2 is FNYEAQ (reference sequence). V was clipped by 5 bases and J by 2 bases, with 13 bases between them. The CDR3 length is 14 residues. As DNA, the CDR3 is TGTGCCAGCAGCCCCCCGGACAGAGCCTACGAGCAGTACTTC. As protein: CASSPPDRAYEQYF. The variable domain in full, completed from reference TRBV7-7 and TRBJ2-7, reads GAGVSQSPRYKVTKRGQDVTLRCDPISSHATLYWYQQALGQGPEFLTYFNYEAQPDKSGLPSDRFSAERPEGSISTLTIQRTEQRDSAMYRCASSPPDRAYEQYFGPGTRLTVT.

This chain's CDR3 is CASSQEYGPAGAYEQYF. The CDR3 nucleotides read TGCGCCAGCAGCCAAGAATACGGTCCGGCGGGAGCCTACGAGCAGTACTTC. The chain couples TRBV4-3 to TRBJ2-7, with TRBD2 identical over 7 bases. This CDR3 comprises 17 residues. CDR1 and CDR2 (germline): LGHNA, YSLEER. J lost 2 bases, V lost 0 bases, and 10 bases had no gene match.

This chain joins TRBV6-5 and TRBJ2-2, with D unresolved. CDR3 length: 15 amino acids. Germline CDR1 reads MNHEY; CDR2 reads SVGAGI. Trimming removed 2 bases from V and 0 bases from J, with 7 bases in between. The CDR3 is CASSYQTPNTGELFF. As DNA, the CDR3 is TGTGCCAGCAGTTACCAGACACCGAACACCGGGGAGCTGTTTTTT.

This clone was detected once. This rearrangement joins TRBV19 to TRBJ2-7; tentative D call: TRBD1 (5 bases). CDR3 length: 13 residues. Germline loops: CDR1 LNHDA, CDR2 SQIVND (reference sequence). V shed 9 bases and J shed 1 base, with 13 bases lying between them. The CDR3 DNA sequence: TGTGCCAGCCAGGGAAAAGGGTCCTACGAGCAGTACTTC. It is translated as CASQGKGSYEQYF.

A single count supports this clone. The chain is built from TRBV18 and TRBJ1-2; tentative D call: TRBD1 (6 bases). Trimming shortened V by 0 bases and J by 6 bases, and 8 bases separated the two germline ends. Germline V gene sequence: CDR1 KGHSH, CDR2 LQKENI. This CDR3 comprises 13 residues. CDR3 coding DNA: TGTGCCAGCTCACCACCGGCAGGGGATGGCTACACCTTC. As protein: CASSPPAGDGYTF.

The chain combines TRBV6-4 with TRBJ2-1; TRBD2 agrees at 12 bases. CDR3 length equals 15 residues. Losses at the gene ends were 3 bases for V and 6 bases for J; bases not matched to a gene: 3. Germline CDR1 is MRHNA and CDR2 is SNTAGT. The CDR3 sequence is CASSDTTSGSNEQFF. The DNA for the CDR3 is TGTGCCAGCAGTGATACGACTAGCGGGAGCAATGAGCAGTTCTTC.

The V gene is TRBV19, the J gene TRBJ2-3, with D possibly being TRBD2 (5 bases). The length of the CDR3 is 17 residues. CDR1 is LNHDA and CDR2 is SQIVND in the germline V gene (reference sequence). The ends were cut back, 4 bases at V and 3 bases at J, with 20 bases in the middle. CDR3 in DNA: TGTGCCAGTAGTAGGCTAGCACCCCCCCCCGAAACAGATACGCAGTATTTT. Its protein is CASSRLAPPPETDTQYF.

This clone was detected only a few times. This chain uses TRBV6-6 with TRBJ1-2; D is perhaps TRBD1 (6 bases). V lost 11 bases and J 4 bases, leaving 14 bases between the germline ends. This CDR3 is built from 12 residues. The V gene's germline CDR1 is MNHNY and CDR2 SVGAGI (reference sequence). The CDR3 DNA reads as TGTGCCGGCTATACAGGGCTCTATGGCTACACCTTC. Protein product: CAGYTGLYGYTF.

This chain connects TRBV6-5 to TRBJ2-2, with no clear D. Germline V CDR1 and CDR2: MNHEY, SVGAGI. This CDR3 has 15 residues. The V end was cut by 0 bases, the J end by 4 bases, with 9 bases between. The CDR3 nucleotides are TGTGCCAGCAGTTACTCGGCGGCTCCCACCGGGGAGCTGTTTTTT. Its translation: CASSYSAAPTGELFF.

V and J are TRBV4-3 and TRBJ2-7; possible D gene TRBD2, 5 bases. CDR1 and CDR2 (germline): LGHNA, YSLEER. V lost 5 bases, J lost 3 bases, and 20 bases lay in between. The CDR3 has 16 residues. DNA of the CDR3: TGCGCCAGCAGCTCGGGGTGGGTCCCATCATACTACGAGCAGTACTTC. As protein: CASSSGWVPSYYEQYF.

The CDR3 is CASSQHRGGYEQYF. For the CDR3, the DNA is TGCGCCAGCAGCCAGCACAGAGGCGGGTACGAGCAGTACTTC. The genes are TRBV4-1 and TRBJ2-7; tentative D call: TRBD2 (5 bases). Trimming removed 3 bases from V and 4 bases from J, with 13 bases in between. Germline V CDR1 and CDR2: MGHRA, YSYEKL. The CDR3 extends over 14 amino acids.

The chain employs TRBV27 and TRBJ1-2, with a weak D call TRBD1 (6 bases). This CDR3 has 13 amino acids. In germline, CDR1 is MNHEY, CDR2 SMNVEV (reference sequence). V dropped 2 bases and J dropped 6 bases, with 10 bases sitting between them. Here the CDR3 reads CASSLNRVDGYTF. CDR3 bases: TGTGCCAGCAGTTTAAACAGGGTGGATGGCTACACCTTC.

The chain carries TRBV6-6 and TRBJ1-2; D not certain. Deletions cut 3 bases from V and 6 bases from J, with 8 bases between. The CDR3 is 12 residues long. Germline-derived CDR1 and CDR2 are MNHNY and SVGAGI (reference sequence). CDR3 sequence reads: CASSYREDGYTF. CDR3 nucleotides: TGTGCCAGCAGTTATCGGGAGGATGGCTACACCTTC.

A remark on this clone: The same CDR3 is also encoded by other DNA sequences in this sample. V and J are TRBV9 and TRBJ2-7, with D maybe TRBD2 (5 bases). This CDR3 is built from 11 residues. Germline V CDR1 and CDR2: SGDLS, YYNGEE. Trimming shortened V by 5 bases and J by 3 bases, and 6 bases separated the two germline ends. The CDR3 coding sequence is TGTGCCAGCAGTGCGGGCTACGAGCAGTACTTC. Amino acids: CASSAGYEQYF.